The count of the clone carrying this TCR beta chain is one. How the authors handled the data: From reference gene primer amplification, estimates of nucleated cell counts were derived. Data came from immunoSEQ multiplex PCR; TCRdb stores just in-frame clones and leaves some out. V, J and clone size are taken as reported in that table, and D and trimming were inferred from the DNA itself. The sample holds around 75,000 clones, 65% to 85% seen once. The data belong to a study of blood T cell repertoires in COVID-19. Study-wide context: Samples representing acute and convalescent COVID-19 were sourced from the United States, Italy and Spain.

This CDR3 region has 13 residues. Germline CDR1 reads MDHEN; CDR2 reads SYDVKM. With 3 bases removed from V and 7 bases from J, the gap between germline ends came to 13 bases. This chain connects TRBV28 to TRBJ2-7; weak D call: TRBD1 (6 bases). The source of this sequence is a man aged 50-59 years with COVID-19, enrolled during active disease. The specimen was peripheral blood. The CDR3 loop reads CASSFQRGREQYF. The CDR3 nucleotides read TGTGCCAGCAGTTTCCAGAGGGGGAGAGAGCAGTACTTC.